The 18 T cell receptor beta chains listed next were all sequenced from one sample in a study of T cells in Graves' hyperthyroidism and ophthalmopathy. Amplified TCR beta CDR3 regions derived from RNA transcripts. The HTBI set primed first-round TCR CDR3 RT-PCR. Via MiXCR, TCRdb re-called the multiplex PCR reads, giving one row per CDR3 protein. The sample yields around 580,000 distinct CDR3 sequences, approximately 44% seen once. Sample: peripheral blood or thyroid tissue (not recorded which). The source is a young woman with Graves' hyperthyroidism.

This clonotype was counted many times. This chain uses TRBV10-3 with TRBJ2-7, with D maybe TRBD1 (6 bases). V gave up 3 bases and J gave up 5 bases, with 20 bases separating them. The CDR3 has 16 residues. Germline V CDR1 and CDR2: ENHRY, SYGVKD. The CDR3 protein is CAISEAGRGTQDEQYF. CDR3 nucleotides: TGTGCCATCAGTGAAGCAGGCAGGGGAACGCAGGACGAGCAGTACTTC.

To note about this clonotype: Possible read error: a much larger clone is one base away. The chain uses TRBV6-1 and TRBJ1-1; a weak D match, TRBD1 (5 bases). This CDR3 has 13 residues. In germline, CDR1 is MNHNS, CDR2 SASEGT. V dropped 7 bases and J dropped 4 bases, with 13 bases sitting between them. DNA of the CDR3: TGTGCCAGCATGGCCGGGGGTGGCACTGAAGCTTTCTTT. This translates into CASMAGGGTEAFF.

The table lists this clonotype with many counts. At one of its ends the junction is not consistent with the germline gene, which may arise from a read error. For the CDR3, the DNA is TGCAGTGTTGATTACCAAGCTTTCTTT. Amino acids: CSVDYQAFF. The gene calls are TRBV29-1 and TRBJ1-1; no clear D. The CDR3 length is 9 residues. Germline loops: CDR1 SQVTM, CDR2 ANQGSEA.

This clonotype was detected a few times. CDR3: CASSTDGLTDTQYF. The CDR3 bases are TGTGCCAGCAGCACGGACGGGCTCACAGATACGCAGTATTTT. The chain couples TRBV7-2 to TRBJ2-3; D is uncertain. Trimming removed 5 bases from V and 2 bases from J, with 11 bases in between. The germline CDR1 and CDR2 sequences are SGHTA and FQGNSA. The CDR3 sequence is 14 residues long.

The chain links TRBV11-3 to TRBJ2-7; TRBD1 or TRBD2 may be the D gene (5 bases each). With 6 bases removed from V and 7 bases from J, the gap between germline ends came to 16 bases. The CDR3 is 13 amino acids. CDR1 SGHNT and CDR2 YENEEA come from the germline V gene. CDR3 DNA: TGTGCCAGCAGTAAGGGACCTAGCAATGAGCAGTACTTC. Translated: CASSKGPSNEQYF.

As for this clonotype: This clone may be a read error of a much larger clone one base away. The CDR3 DNA reads TGTACCAGCAGGAAGCGTGGGACAGTCAACGAGCAGTACTTC. Its translation is CTSRKRGTVNEQYF. The rearrangement uses TRBV6-5 and TRBJ2-7, with 7 bases fitting TRBD1. This CDR3 region has 14 residues. Per the germline V gene, CDR1 is MNHEY and CDR2 is SVGAGI.

Many counts were recorded for this clonotype. The chain links TRBV19 to TRBJ2-5; a weak D match, TRBD2 (5 bases). This CDR3 region has 13 residues. CDR1 is LNHDA, CDR2 SQIVND, per germline (reference sequence). Trimming removed 3 bases at V and 5 bases at J, with 10 bases between. Here the CDR3 DNA reads TGTGCCAGTAGTATTCCAGGAGGCGAGACCCAGTACTTC. Its translation: CASSIPGGETQYF.

This clonotype showed up many times. The CDR3 region is CASSYSPGDQETQYF. The CDR3 nucleotides are TGTGCCAGCAGTTACTCCCCAGGGGACCAAGAGACCCAGTACTTC. This sequence joins TRBV6-5 and TRBJ2-5, with D possibly matching TRBD1 (6 bases). CDR1 is MNHEY, CDR2 SVGAGI, per germline. This CDR3 has 15 residues. The V end was cut by 0 bases, the J end by 0 bases, with 8 bases between.

The chain joins TRBV24-1 to TRBJ2-3; 12 nucleotides match TRBD2. J gave up 6 bases and V 7 bases, and 4 bases lay outside the gene matches. From germline, CDR1 is KGHDR and CDR2 SFDVKD. The CDR3 covers 14 residues. The CDR3 DNA sequence: TGTGCCACCAGCACTAGCGGGAGGTTGGATACGCAGTATTTT. Its translation: CATSTSGRLDTQYF.

This clonotype was recorded only once. The chain combines TRBV7-2 with TRBJ1-6; a possible D gene is TRBD1 (5 bases). Germline lookup yields CDR1 SGHTA and CDR2 FQGNSA. V dropped 1 base and J dropped 6 bases, with 10 bases sitting between them. The length of the CDR3 is 15 residues. The CDR3 loop is CASSLVPGPNSPLHF. CDR3 in DNA: TGTGCCAGCAGCTTAGTCCCAGGGCCTAATTCACCCCTCCACTTT.

The sample holds a few counts of this clonotype. The chain couples TRBV2 to TRBJ2-5, with 8 bases fitting TRBD2. The CDR3 totals 12 residues. Per the germline V gene, CDR1 is SNHLY and CDR2 is FYNNEI. V lost 4 bases and J lost 5; bases outside the gene matches: 0. CDR3 sequence reads: CASSAGGETQYF. In nucleotides, the CDR3 is TGTGCCAGCAGTGCGGGAGGGGAGACCCAGTACTTC.

In its sample, this clonotype was seen many times. The chain has TRBV19 and TRBJ2-7; 9 nucleotides align to TRBD1. Germline V lookup: CDR1 LNHDA, CDR2 SQIVND (reference sequence). The CDR3 is 16 amino acids. With V trimmed by 1 base and J by 4 bases, 8 bases remained unmatched. The CDR3 is CASSIALMDRGYEQYF. The DNA of the CDR3 is TGTGCCAGTAGTATAGCTTTGATGGACAGGGGTTACGAGCAGTACTTC.

This clonotype was detected only a few times. DNA for the CDR3: TGTGCCAGCAGCTTAGCAAGACTAGCGGGAAACTACGAGCAGTACTTC. Protein: CASSLARLAGNYEQYF. This chain connects TRBV7-2 to TRBJ2-7, with TRBD2 matching 11 bases. The CDR3 runs to 16 residues. Germline V lookup: CDR1 SGHTA, CDR2 FQGNSA. V shed 0 bases, J shed 3 bases, and the junction held 4 bases outside the gene matches.

This clonotype was observed at least ten times. This sequence joins TRBV5-1 and TRBJ1-1; D possibly corresponds to TRBD1 (5 bases). Germline V gives CDR1 SGHRS, CDR2 YFSETQ. The CDR3 has 14 residues. V dropped 4 bases and J dropped 0 bases, with 10 bases sitting between them. Here the CDR3 DNA reads TGCGCCAGCAGCGTTTGGACACTGAACACTGAAGCTTTCTTT. It encodes CASSVWTLNTEAFF.

The gene calls are TRBV12-3 or TRBV12-4 and TRBJ2-3; the match to TRBD1 covers 8 bases. This CDR3 has 15 residues. J lost 4 bases, V lost 5 bases, and 8 bases had no gene match. The CDR3 loop reads CASSADRESADTQYF. The CDR3 DNA is TGTGCCAGCAGTGCGGACAGGGAGAGCGCAGATACGCAGTATTTT.

With regard to this clonotype: An end of the junction does not agree with germline; a read error may underlie this. J is TRBJ2-6 and V is TRBV10-3; 11 nucleotides line up with TRBD1. CDR3 size: 16 residues. Germline CDR1 ENHRY, CDR2 SYGVKD. The CDR3 coding sequence is TGTGCCATCAGTGAGCTGGGACAGGGGGGGGGCAACGTCCTGACTTTC. Translated, it gives CAISELGQGGGNVLTF.

This clonotype has just a few counts. V usage is TRBV6-6 and J usage is TRBJ2-3, with D uncertain. Germline values: CDR1 MNHNY, CDR2 SVGAGI (reference sequence). The CDR3 contains 14 residues. Trimming stripped 1 base from V and 4 bases from J, with 9 bases between. This CDR3 reads CASSYLRAADTQYF. The CDR3 DNA sequence: TGTGCCAGCAGTTACTTGAGAGCCGCAGATACGCAGTATTTT.

The chain has TRBV11-1 and TRBJ2-1, with D tentatively TRBD2 (6 bases). V was trimmed by 2 bases and J by 8 bases, leaving 19 bases between them. CDR1 SGHAT and CDR2 FQDESV come from the germline V gene (reference sequence). CDR3 length equals 16 residues. The CDR3 DNA follows: TGTGCCAGCAGCTTATTGAGGGGAGGCCCCGCGGATGAGCAGTTCTTC. It yields the protein CASSLLRGGPADEQFF.